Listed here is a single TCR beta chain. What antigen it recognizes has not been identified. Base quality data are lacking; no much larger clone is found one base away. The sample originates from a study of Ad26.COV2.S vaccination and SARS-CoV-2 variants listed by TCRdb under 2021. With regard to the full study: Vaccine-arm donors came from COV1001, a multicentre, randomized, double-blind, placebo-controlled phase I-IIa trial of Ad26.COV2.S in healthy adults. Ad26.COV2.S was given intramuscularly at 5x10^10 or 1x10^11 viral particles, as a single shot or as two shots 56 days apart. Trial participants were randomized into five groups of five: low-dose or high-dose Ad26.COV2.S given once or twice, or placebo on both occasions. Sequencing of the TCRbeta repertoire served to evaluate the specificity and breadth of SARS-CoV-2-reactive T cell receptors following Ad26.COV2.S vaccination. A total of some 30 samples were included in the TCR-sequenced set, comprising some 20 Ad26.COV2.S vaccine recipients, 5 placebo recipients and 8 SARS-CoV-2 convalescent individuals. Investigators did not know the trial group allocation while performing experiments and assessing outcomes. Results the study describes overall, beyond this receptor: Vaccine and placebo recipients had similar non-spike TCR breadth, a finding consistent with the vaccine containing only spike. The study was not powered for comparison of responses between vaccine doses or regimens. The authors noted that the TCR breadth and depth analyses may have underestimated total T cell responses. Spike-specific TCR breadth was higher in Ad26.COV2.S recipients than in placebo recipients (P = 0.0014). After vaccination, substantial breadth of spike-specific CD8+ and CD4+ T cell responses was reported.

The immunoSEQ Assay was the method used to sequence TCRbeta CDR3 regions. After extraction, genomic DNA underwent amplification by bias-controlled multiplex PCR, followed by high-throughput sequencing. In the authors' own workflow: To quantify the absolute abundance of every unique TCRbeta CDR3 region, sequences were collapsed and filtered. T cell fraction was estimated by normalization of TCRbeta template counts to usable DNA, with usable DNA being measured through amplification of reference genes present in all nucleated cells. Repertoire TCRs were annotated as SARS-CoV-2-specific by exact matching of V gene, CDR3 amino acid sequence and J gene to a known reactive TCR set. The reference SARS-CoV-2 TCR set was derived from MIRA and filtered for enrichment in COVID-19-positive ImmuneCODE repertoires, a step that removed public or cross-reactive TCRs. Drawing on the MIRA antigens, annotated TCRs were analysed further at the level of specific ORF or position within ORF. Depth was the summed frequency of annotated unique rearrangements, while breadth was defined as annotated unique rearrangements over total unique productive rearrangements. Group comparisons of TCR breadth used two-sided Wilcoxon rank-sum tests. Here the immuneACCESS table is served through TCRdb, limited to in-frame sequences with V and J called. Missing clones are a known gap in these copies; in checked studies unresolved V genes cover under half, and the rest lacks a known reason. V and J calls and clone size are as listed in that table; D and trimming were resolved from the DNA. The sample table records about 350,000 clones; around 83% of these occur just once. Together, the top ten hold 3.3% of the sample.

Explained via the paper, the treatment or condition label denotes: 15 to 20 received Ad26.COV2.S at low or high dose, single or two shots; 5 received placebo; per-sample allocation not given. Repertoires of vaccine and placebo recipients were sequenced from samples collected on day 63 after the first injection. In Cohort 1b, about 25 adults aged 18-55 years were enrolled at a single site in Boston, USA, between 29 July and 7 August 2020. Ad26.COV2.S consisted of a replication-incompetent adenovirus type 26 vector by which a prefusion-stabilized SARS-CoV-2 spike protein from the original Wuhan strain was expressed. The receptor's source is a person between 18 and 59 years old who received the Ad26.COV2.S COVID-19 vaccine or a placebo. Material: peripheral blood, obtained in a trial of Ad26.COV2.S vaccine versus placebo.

The CDR3 amino acid sequence is: CASRTRPESGGNEQFF. The nucleotide sequence is TGTGCCAGCAGGACGAGGCCTGAGTCGGGAGGCAATGAGCAGTTCTTC. The rearranged segments are TRBV5-6 and TRBJ2-1, with TRBD2 identical over 7 junction bases. The cysteine opens and the phenylalanine closes a CDR3 of 16 amino acids. Left in the record is the CDR3 DNA by itself, 48 bases read in frame from the first base. The germline V gene sets CDR1 to SGHDT and CDR2 to YYEEEE. Trimming accounts for 5 bases at V and 6 bases at J, while the number of junction bases matched to no gene is 14.